The following is a T cell receptor (beta chain) sequence with its context. Under the authors' procedure: Estimation of nucleated cell counts was performed using reference gene primer amplification. The method was immunoSEQ multiplex PCR; TCRdb's version includes in-frame clones alone and lacks a portion of them. The DNA gave D and trimming, while V, J and clone size come from that table. Of 150,000 or so clones in the sample, about nine tenths were seen once. This specimen comes from a study of blood T cell repertoires in COVID-19. The origin of this receptor is a man younger than 45 with COVID-19, enrolled during active disease. The material sequenced was peripheral blood.

The CDR3 loop reads CASLIGQGYNQPQHF. Here the CDR3 DNA reads TGTGCCAGCTTGATCGGACAGGGGTACAATCAGCCCCAGCATTTT. The genes are TRBV6-5 and TRBJ1-5; TRBD1 matches 9 bases. The V segment lost 8 bases and the J segment 3 bases; nucleotides outside the gene matches: 8. Looked up from germline, CDR1 is MNHEY and CDR2 is SVGAGI. The CDR3 has 15 amino acids.